Listed below are T cell receptor beta chains from one sample, sequenced in a study of blood T cell repertoires in COVID-19. Repertoires were generated with immunoSEQ multiplex PCR, while TCRdb's copy carries only in-frame clones and drops some. The data show 150,000 to 200,000 clones, 79% seen once. The sample consisted of peripheral blood. All receptors derive from a man in his 60s with active or convalescent COVID-19. Both conserved end residues are part of each CDR3. A D gene is named only where the DNA matches it firmly. The size entry is marked missing in some rows and otherwise reads once, few, many or a size class.

V	D	J	size	DNA	CDR3
TRBV27	TRBD1	TRBJ1-1	.	TGTGCCAGCATTGGCATGGAGGGGGCGCGGGTCGTCACTGAAGCTTTCTTT	CASIGMEGARVVTEAFF
TRBV7-8	TRBD1	TRBJ2-7	.	TGTGCCAGCAGCTCGGGACAGGGGGCAGAGGAGCAGTACTTC	CASSSGQGAEEQYF
TRBV6-5	TRBD1	TRBJ2-7	.	TGTGCCAGCAGCCCCCCCGGGACAGCTTCCTACGAGCAGTACTTC	CASSPPGTASYEQYF
TRBV7-2	TRBD1	TRBJ1-5	.	TGTGCCAGCAGCCGTGACAGGGCCTATCAGCCCCAGCATTTT	CASSRDRAYQPQHF
TRBV24-1	.	TRBJ2-5	.	TGTGCCACCAGTGATTTGCCTAGGTCGGAGACCCAGTACTTC	CATSDLPRSETQYF
TRBV19	TRBD2	TRBJ2-1	.	TGTGCCAGTAGTACGGGGACTAGGTGGTACAATGAGCAGTTCTTC	CASSTGTRWYNEQFF
TRBV5-1	.	TRBJ2-7	.	TGCGCCAGCAGCAAGGGGACAACCTCCTACGAGCAGTACTTC	CASSKGTTSYEQYF
TRBV9	TRBD2	TRBJ2-3	once	TGTGCCAGCAGCGACGGGACTAGCAGCACAGATACGCAGTATTTT	CASSDGTSSTDTQYF
TRBV28	.	TRBJ1-5	.	TGTGCCGTCGGAGGGCCCCAGCATTTT	CAVGGPQHF
TRBV7-8	.	TRBJ1-2	.	TGTGCCAGCAGCCACTCCTTGAGTGGTCGGAGGTATGGCTACACCTTC	CASSHSLSGRRYGYTF
TRBV3-1/TRBV3-2	TRBD1	TRBJ1-2	.	TGTGCCAGCAGCTTTACTTGGGACAGCAGTATCTATAACTATGGCTACACCTTC	CASSFTWDSSIYNYGYTF
TRBV4-3	.	TRBJ2-1	.	TGCGCCAGCAGCCAAGGTCGGGGACTCTACAATGAGCAGTTCTTC	CASSQGRGLYNEQFF
TRBV7-8	.	TRBJ1-5	.	TGTGCCAGCAGCGTAGGAACAGGGATTTGGAATCAGCCCCAGCATTTT	CASSVGTGIWNQPQHF
TRBV19	TRBD1	TRBJ2-1	once	TGTGCCACTATAAGACAGGGGATTGACAATGAGCAGTTCTTC	CATIRQGIDNEQFF
TRBV7-2	TRBD2	TRBJ2-3	.	TGTGCCAGCAGCTCCCAGGGCCCACTAGCGGGAGCTCCAGATACGCAGTATTTT	CASSSQGPLAGAPDTQYF
TRBV5-1	TRBD2	TRBJ2-5	.	TGCGCCAGCAGGGGGACTAGCGGGCAGAGGGAGACCCAGTACTTC	CASRGTSGQRETQYF
TRBV7-3	TRBD1	TRBJ2-3	.	TGTGCCAGCAGCTTAGGGACAGGGAGGAGTGCAGATACGCAGTATTTT	CASSLGTGRSADTQYF
TRBV6-5	.	TRBJ2-1	.	TGTGCCAGCAGTTACTCGAGACAGCGCTCCTACAATGAGCAGTTCTTC	CASSYSRQRSYNEQFF
TRBV28	.	TRBJ2-1	.	TGTGCCAGCAGTCATCTCCTGTTGGGGGGTGAGCAGTTCTTC	CASSHLLLGGEQFF
TRBV7-9	TRBD1	TRBJ2-3	.	TGTGCCAGCAGCTTAGTTCCATCGGACAGGGGCACAGATACGCAGTATTTT	CASSLVPSDRGTDTQYF
TRBV9	TRBD1	TRBJ1-3	.	TGTGCCAGCAGCGAGGGACAGCCCTCTGGAAACACCATATATTTT	CASSEGQPSGNTIYF
TRBV19	.	TRBJ1-5	.	TGTGCCAGTACCCTGACACACAGAGTTTATCAGCCCCAGCATTTT	CASTLTHRVYQPQHF
TRBV30	TRBD2	TRBJ2-1	.	TGTGCCTGGGGTGTCCCGCTCCGGGACTATAGCAATGAGCAGTTCTTC	CAWGVPLRDYSNEQFF
TRBV6-5	TRBD2	TRBJ2-4	.	TGTGCCAGCAGGTCAGGACTAGCGGAAAACATTCAGTACTTC	CASRSGLAENIQYF
TRBV6-5	TRBD1	TRBJ2-7	.	TGTGCCAGCAGATTTGGGACAGGGATAGCCTACGAGCAGTACTTC	CASRFGTGIAYEQYF
TRBV28	TRBD2	TRBJ2-5	few	TGTGCCAGCAGTCCCCTAGCGGGAGAGGGGTGGACCCAGTACTTC	CASSPLAGEGWTQYF
TRBV28	TRBD1	TRBJ1-2	.	TGTGCCAGCAGTCGCGCGGGACAGGGGGCAATTGGCTACACCTTC	CASSRAGQGAIGYTF
TRBV5-1	.	TRBJ2-5	.	TGCGCCAGCAAGGCGAGGGAGACCCAGTACTTC	CASKARETQYF
TRBV27	.	TRBJ2-1	few	TGTGCCAGCAGGAAAGGGGGAAATGAGCAGTTCTTC	CASRKGGNEQFF
TRBV19	TRBD1	TRBJ1-1	.	TGTGCCAGTAGTATGGGACAGGGGGCTGGAAACACTGAAGCTTTCTTT	CASSMGQGAGNTEAFF
TRBV27	.	TRBJ1-5	.	TGTGCCAGCAGTTTTGGGACTAATAGCAATCAGCCCCAGCATTTT	CASSFGTNSNQPQHF
TRBV11-2	.	TRBJ2-3	.	TGTGCCAGCAGCTTAGAGAGGGAGTCAGATACGCAGTATTTT	CASSLERESDTQYF
TRBV7-6	TRBD1	TRBJ1-4	.	TGTGCCAGCTCCAGAAGGACAGGGAGCTCCGGACTGTTTTTT	CASSRRTGSSGLFF
TRBV7-3	.	TRBJ1-1	.	TGTGCCAGCAGCTTTTCGGGTCAAACTGAAGCTTTCTTT	CASSFSGQTEAFF
TRBV28	.	TRBJ2-2	.	TGTGCCAGCAGGGCCCCTAGGGGGAACACCGGGGAGCTGTTTTTT	CASRAPRGNTGELFF